This T cell receptor beta chain was sequenced during a study of blood T cell repertoires in COVID-19. Whole-study context: The cDNA or gDNA used as material had been derived from T cells, B-cell-depleted T cells, or PBMCs.

Enrollees, about 18 to 89 years old, lived in some 24 US areas. Participants in the exposed group had met a COVID-19 case in the 2 weeks before joining the study. The CDR3 extends over 15 amino acids. CDR1 PRHDT and CDR2 FYEKMQ come from the germline V gene (reference sequence). V lost 5 bases to trimming and J lost 0 bases; unmatched junction nucleotides: 4. As originally analysed: Reference gene primer amplification yielded estimated nucleated cell counts. TCRdb's table, derived via immunoSEQ multiplex PCR, lists solely in-frame clones and lacks some. The V and J calls and clone size were taken over from that table, and D and trimming were inferred from the DNA. The table lists 200,000 to 250,000 clones, approximately 88% of them singletons.

Sequencing input: PBMCs or T cells enriched from blood (not recorded which). This rearrangement joins TRBV13 to TRBJ1-5, with TRBD1 identical over 7 bases. This receptor was identified in a woman aged 30 to 39 who had been exposed to COVID-19. The CDR3 bases are TGTGCCAGCAGCCGACAGGGAGTTAGCAATCAGCCCCAGCATTTT. Translated, it gives CASSRQGVSNQPQHF.